This TCR beta chain was obtained from a study of naive and memory T cell subsets. Trimming pared 3 bases from V and 2 bases from J, leaving 13 bases between. The CDR3 is made up of 15 amino acids. CDR1 and CDR2 (germline): DFQATT, SNEGSKA (reference sequence). This clonotype has at least ten counts. Its antigen is undetermined. The library had UMIs added by 3' ligation of an oligonucleotide to TCR cDNA. Adult healthy volunteers gave 2.5 ml peripheral blood for whole-blood RNA. Reverse transcription used DNase-treated unsorted total RNA, aiming for roughly 1 to 1,100 ng. Amplification of ligated cDNA took four PCR rounds with SP2 and nested alpha and beta constant primers. Alpha and beta constant region primers primed reverse transcription for blood and skin samples. MiXCR, run by TCRdb on the 5' RACE reads, gives a single entry per CDR3 protein. Of roughly 62,000 distinct CDR3 sequences in the sample, 7.2% were seen once.

Study-level points and caveats: This RNA-based method may be sensitive to activation-related transcript changes.

V usage is TRBV20-1 and J usage is TRBJ1-4; the D gene is possibly TRBD1 (6 bases). The receptor was isolated from a male donor in good health. In nucleotides, the CDR3 is TGCAGTGCTAGTGTGGAGGGGGACACTAATGAAAAACTGTTTTTT. This codes for CSASVEGDTNEKLFF.